This TCR beta chain stems from a study of graft-versus-host responses after intestinal transplantation. On the study more broadly: Following induction with anti-thymocyte globulin, all recipients were given tacrolimus and steroids for three to four years.

Study-level findings and limits: Individuals who had graft-donor T cell macrochimerism had allografts that showed high graft-versus-host to host-versus-graft clonal ratios.

V trimming: 5 bases; J trimming: 0 bases; junction bases outside the gene matches: 5. From germline, CDR1 is SGHTS and CDR2 YDEGEE. CDR3 size: 16 residues. This clone occurred a few times. The antigen is unknown. The table came from immunoSEQ multiplex PCR; TCRdb's copy has only in-frame clones and leaves some out. The sample consists of fewer than 120,000 clones, about 94% of them appearing once. The sequence was obtained from a human donor who received an intestinal transplant. The chain has TRBV5-8 and TRBJ2-6; 7 nucleotides line up with TRBD1. The material was unstimulated CD8+ T cells sorted from spleen or lymph node cells, obtained before intestinal transplant. The CDR3 region has the DNA TGTGCCAGCAGGTGGGGACAGCGCTCTGGGGCCAACGTCCTGACTTTC. As protein: CASRWGQRSGANVLTF.